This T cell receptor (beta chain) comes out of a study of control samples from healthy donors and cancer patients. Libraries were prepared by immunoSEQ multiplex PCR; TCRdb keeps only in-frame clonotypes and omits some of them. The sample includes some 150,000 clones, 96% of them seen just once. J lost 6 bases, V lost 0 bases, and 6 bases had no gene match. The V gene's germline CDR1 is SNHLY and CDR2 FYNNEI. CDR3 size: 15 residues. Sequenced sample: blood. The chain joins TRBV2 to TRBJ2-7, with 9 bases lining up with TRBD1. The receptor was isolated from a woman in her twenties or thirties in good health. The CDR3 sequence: CASSEATGQGAEQYF. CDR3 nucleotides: TGTGCCAGCAGTGAAGCGACGGGACAGGGCGCCGAGCAGTACTTC.